Each of the 10 T cell receptor beta chains below was sequenced from the same sample in a study of blood T cells in healthy people across ages. Alongside a J-beta primer mix, a sample-barcoded 5' primer served in a second PCR lasting roughly 7 to 11 cycles. TCRdb called the 5' RACE reads again in MiXCR, with one record for every CDR3 protein. The sample includes under 2 million distinct CDR3 sequences, about 35% of them seen just once. Sequencing input: blood. These receptors originate from a woman younger than 45 in good health.

As regards this clonotype: The junction does not match germline at one end; this may be a read error. The CDR3 DNA follows: TGTGCCGGCAGCCAAGGGACAGATAAGACAGATACGCAGTATTTT. Translation gives CAGSQGTDKTDTQYF. V usage is TRBV4-2 and J usage is TRBJ2-3; the match to TRBD1 covers 7 bases. This CDR3 has 15 residues. The germline gives CDR1 LGHNA, CDR2 YNFKEQ.

This clonotype was observed a few times. The CDR3 reads CASSLPEYQETQYF. CDR3 DNA sequence: TGTGCCAGCAGTTTGCCAGAGTACCAAGAGACCCAGTACTTC. The J gene is TRBJ2-5, the V gene TRBV28; D remains ambiguous. Trimming cost V 3 bases and J 0 bases, with 8 bases left between them. CDR1 MDHEN and CDR2 SYDVKM come from the germline V gene. This CDR3 has 14 residues.

This clonotype appeared many times. The rearrangement links TRBV29-1 to TRBJ2-1; the match to TRBD2 covers 14 bases. Looked up from germline, CDR1 is SQVTM and CDR2 is ANQGSEA. The CDR3 is made up of 18 amino acids. Losses at the gene ends were 6 bases for V and 3 bases for J; bases not matched to a gene: 13. This CDR3 reads CSVVSGTSGREGYNEQFF. CDR3 DNA: TGCAGCGTCGTCTCCGGGACTAGCGGGAGAGAAGGCTACAATGAGCAGTTCTTC.

This chain links TRBV6-6 with TRBJ2-7; D is possibly TRBD2 (5 bases). Germline CDR1 and CDR2: MNHNY and SVGAGI (reference sequence). The ends were cut back, 4 bases at V and 2 bases at J, with 12 bases in the middle. This CDR3 spans 14 amino acids. CDR3 residues: CASSSRAHTYEQYF. The CDR3, as DNA: TGTGCCAGCAGTTCGCGGGCCCATACCTACGAGCAGTACTTC.

CDR3 sequence (DNA): TGTGCCACCAGCAGAGGAGGGTTTTCCGGGGAGCTGTTTTTT. Protein sequence: CATSRGGFSGELFF. The chain recombines TRBV15 with TRBJ2-2, with a weak D call TRBD2 (5 bases). Trimming removed 1 base from V and 6 bases from J, with 9 bases in between. This CDR3 spans 14 amino acids. CDR1 and CDR2 from the germline V gene are LNHNV and YYDKDF (reference sequence).

V usage is TRBV28 and J usage is TRBJ1-1; 7 nucleotides agree with TRBD1. The CDR3 spans 18 residues. With 3 bases clipped from V and 1 base from J, the junction kept 14 bases outside the gene matches. Germline V gene sequence: CDR1 MDHEN, CDR2 SYDVKM. The chain's CDR3 is CASSFRVPRTGKNTEAFF. CDR3 nucleotides: TGTGCCAGCAGTTTTAGAGTTCCGAGGACAGGCAAGAACACTGAAGCTTTCTTT.

This clonotype was seen only a few times. This chain uses TRBV20-1 with TRBJ2-1; TRBD2 aligns across 11 bases. CDR1 is DFQATT, CDR2 SNEGSKA, per germline (reference sequence). V shed 5 bases and J 7 bases; nucleotides not matched to a gene: 10. The CDR3 covers 15 residues. The CDR3 nucleotides are TGCAGTGCTCACTTAGCGGGGGGGCCGGGTAATGAGCAGTTCTTC. It is translated as CSAHLAGGPGNEQFF.

The chain carries TRBV27 and TRBJ2-1; no definite D call. This CDR3 contains 15 residues. Germline V gene sequence: CDR1 MNHEY, CDR2 SMNVEV (reference sequence). The ends were cut back, 2 bases at V and 6 bases at J, with 14 bases in the middle. The CDR3 loop is CASSLAFILGNEQFF. In DNA, the CDR3 is TGTGCCAGCAGTTTAGCTTTTATCTTGGGCAATGAGCAGTTCTTC.

This clonotype has a handful of counts. The chain uses TRBV6-6 and TRBJ2-7; 15 nucleotides match TRBD2. After removal of 5 bases from V and 5 bases from J, the junction contained 10 bases not matched to a gene. Germline CDR1 reads MNHNY; CDR2 reads SVGAGI (reference sequence). The CDR3 is 17 amino acids. The CDR3 protein is CASSQTRTSGRAHEQYF. The CDR3 DNA reads TGTGCCAGCAGTCAAACTAGGACTAGCGGGAGGGCCCACGAGCAGTACTTC.

The V gene is TRBV27, the J gene TRBJ2-4; no clear D. The CDR3 sequence is 15 residues long. Germline CDR1 reads MNHEY; CDR2 reads SMNVEV (reference sequence). With 4 bases removed from V and 2 bases from J, the gap between germline ends came to 12 bases. The CDR3, as DNA: TGTGCCAGCAGTTCCCTAGTAGAAACCAAAAACATTCAGTACTTC. Amino acid sequence: CASSSLVETKNIQYF.